This entry concerns a single TCR beta chain. Its antigen is currently unknown. RNA, once extracted, was reverse transcribed into cDNA for use as the sequencing template. Method: immunoSEQ multiplex PCR; TCRdb's copy keeps in-frame clones and lacks some. In the table there are around 160,000 clones, around 60% of which are singletons. The entry originates in a study of CD8+ T cells in alopecia areata. Notes on the study in general: Tofacitinib significantly lowered scalp clonality and expanded CD8+ clones among the top 100. Many expanded lesional clones persisted in scalp and blood during tofacitinib.

Treatment: oral pan-JAK inhibitor, 5-10 mg twice daily. Peripheral blood samples and lesional scalp punch biopsies were obtained from alopecia areata patients. The germline CDR1 and CDR2 sequences are SGHAT and FQNNGV. Trimming cost V 1 base and J 1 base, with 7 bases left between them. The CDR3 runs to 15 residues. The clonotype originates from a human donor with alopecia areata. The sequences come from CD4+ T cells sorted from blood, collected at week 24, from a patient treated with tofacitinib. The chain combines TRBV11-2 with TRBJ2-2, with a tentative D call TRBD1 (6 bases). The CDR3 is CASSLGGQNTGELFF. The CDR3 region has the DNA TGTGCCAGCAGCTTAGGGGGACAGAACACCGGGGAGCTGTTTTTT.